What follows are 32 T cell receptor beta chains derived from one specimen sequenced in a study of cytomegalovirus exposure and HLA in healthy donors. Only in-frame clones appear in the TCRdb table, and some are missing; sequencing was by immunoSEQ multiplex PCR. This table holds approximately 150,000 clones, less than 95% found once. Sequenced sample: PBMCs. These receptor sequences come from a woman aged 18-30 years in good health and CMV-seropositive.

This chain connects TRBV6-1 to TRBJ2-7; TRBD2 matches 9 bases. This CDR3 has 15 residues. Germline V gene sequence: CDR1 MNHNS, CDR2 SASEGT. V shed 1 base and J 7 bases; nucleotides not matched to a gene: 8. The CDR3 bases are TGTGCCAGCAGTGAAGACCGAGCGGGGGGAGGGGAGCAGTACTTC. Amino acids: CASSEDRAGGGEQYF.

V and J are TRBV6-5 and TRBJ2-7; the match to TRBD1 covers 8 bases. The CDR3 sequence is 15 residues long. J lost 2 bases, V lost 7 bases, and 10 bases had no gene match. CDR1 and CDR2 from the germline V gene are MNHEY and SVGAGI. The CDR3 loop is CASTSTGTGAYEQYF. DNA of the CDR3: TGTGCCAGCACCTCGACCGGGACAGGAGCCTACGAGCAGTACTTC.

V usage is TRBV7-8 and J usage is TRBJ1-5; 7 positions agree with TRBD1. J gave up 0 bases and V 1 base, and 9 bases lay outside the gene matches. Germline CDR1 and CDR2: SGHVS and FQNEAQ. The CDR3 has 18 residues. In DNA, the CDR3 is TGTGCCAGCAGCTTAGGATCTTGGACAGGTCATAGCAATCAGCCCCAGCATTTT. Its protein product is CASSLGSWTGHSNQPQHF.

CDR3 in DNA: TGCGCCAGCAGCCAAGATCGTTCTACAGGGTTCTACGAGCAGTACTTC. This encodes CASSQDRSTGFYEQYF. This sequence joins TRBV4-3 and TRBJ2-7, with D possibly matching TRBD1 (6 bases). Between the trimmed V and J ends, which lost 0 bases and 3 bases, there was a span of 15 bases. The CDR3 contains 16 residues. Per germline, CDR1 LGHNA and CDR2 YSLEER.

The chain couples TRBV7-2 to TRBJ1-1, with a tentative D call TRBD1 (5 bases). Germline V gene lookup returns CDR1 SGHTA and CDR2 FQGNSA. The CDR3 runs 13 residues. V lost 5 bases, J lost 1 base, and 8 bases lay in between. The CDR3 region has the DNA TGTGCCAGCAGCATCGGGGGGAACACTGAAGCTTTCTTT. It is translated as CASSIGGNTEAFF.

This chain connects TRBV27 to TRBJ2-5; no clear D. V was shortened by 11 bases and J by 1 base, with 8 bases between the two germline ends. The CDR3 totals 11 residues. Germline lookup yields CDR1 MNHEY and CDR2 SMNVEV (reference sequence). The CDR3 spells CAPYSQETQYF. The CDR3 DNA follows: TGTGCCCCTTATAGCCAAGAGACCCAGTACTTC.

This clone was seen only once. The rearrangement joins TRBV6-6 to TRBJ2-7; D is perhaps TRBD1 (6 bases). The CDR3 runs 14 residues. CDR1 MNHNY and CDR2 SVGAGI come from the germline V gene (reference sequence). V dropped 1 base and J dropped 3 bases, with 10 bases sitting between them. The DNA for the CDR3 is TGTGCCAGCAGTTACTTACAGGGAAACTACGAGCAGTACTTC. Translated, it gives CASSYLQGNYEQYF.

The chain recombines TRBV28 with TRBJ2-7; a weak D match, TRBD1 (6 bases). CDR3 length equals 14 residues. Germline CDR1 and CDR2: MDHEN and SYDVKM. V was pared by 5 bases and J by 5 bases, with 16 bases between. CDR3 in amino acids: CASSPTGYPHEQYF. CDR3 nucleotides: TGTGCCAGCAGTCCCACAGGGTACCCACACGAGCAGTACTTC.

This chain links TRBV28 with TRBJ2-3; D uncertain. Trimming removed 7 bases at V and 4 bases at J, with 6 bases between. The germline V gene has CDR1 MDHEN and CDR2 SYDVKM. This CDR3 is built from 11 residues. Here the CDR3 reads CASTRADTQYF. The DNA of the CDR3 is TGTGCCAGCACCCGAGCAGATACGCAGTATTTT.

The rearrangement uses TRBV7-3 and TRBJ2-4, with D unclear. The germline CDR1 and CDR2 sequences are SGHTA and FQGTGA. This CDR3 is built from 15 residues. Trimming shortened V by 1 base and J by 8 bases, and 15 bases separated the two germline ends. CDR3 sequence (DNA): TGTGCCAGCAGCTTAAGTCACGGAGCGAGAGACATTCAGTACTTC. Translation: CASSLSHGARDIQYF.

The genes are TRBV6-6 and TRBJ2-7; 8 nucleotides agree with TRBD2. CDR1 is MNHNY, CDR2 SVGAGI, per germline (reference sequence). This CDR3 is 13 amino acids long. V was pared by 5 bases and J by 5 bases, with 5 bases of the junction left unmatched. CDR3 bases: TGTGCCAGCAGTGGCGGGAGGAAGAACGAGCAGTACTTC. Its translation is CASSGGRKNEQYF.

The V and J genes are TRBV19 and TRBJ1-5, with D maybe TRBD1 (5 bases). CDR1 LNHDA and CDR2 SQIVND come from the germline V gene (reference sequence). Trimming took 1 base from V and 3 from J, leaving 16 bases between them. The CDR3 covers 17 residues. This chain's CDR3 is CASSIGPGGGFNQPQHF. The CDR3, as DNA: TGTGCCAGTAGTATAGGCCCGGGCGGGGGATTCAATCAGCCCCAGCATTTT.

The rearrangement uses TRBV7-2 and TRBJ2-7; 16 bases map to TRBD2. The CDR3 extends over 17 amino acids. Trimming took 7 bases from V and 0 from J; bases not matched to a gene: 6. CDR1 and CDR2 from the germline V gene are SGHTA and FQGNSA. The CDR3 is CASNRGLAGGPSYEQYF. In DNA, the CDR3 is TGTGCCAGCAACCGGGGACTAGCGGGAGGGCCCTCCTACGAGCAGTACTTC.

The V call is TRBV27, the J call TRBJ2-7; 8 bases fit TRBD1. Per germline, CDR1 MNHEY and CDR2 SMNVEV (reference sequence). With 2 bases clipped from V and 6 bases from J, the junction kept 6 bases outside the gene matches. The CDR3 runs 14 residues. CDR3 in amino acids: CASSLVGRGLEQYF. CDR3 bases: TGTGCCAGCAGTTTAGTTGGCAGGGGGCTCGAGCAGTACTTC.

CDR3 region: CASSIVSDTPTQYF. DNA of the CDR3: TGTGCCAGTAGTATAGTGAGTGACACCCCTACGCAGTATTTT. The chain links TRBV19 to TRBJ2-3; the D is unclear. The CDR3 extends over 14 amino acids. Trimming took off 1 base at V and 8 bases at J, with 13 bases between the two ends. CDR1 is LNHDA, CDR2 SQIVND, per germline (reference sequence).

The V and J genes are TRBV15 and TRBJ2-7; TRBD2 is a possible D gene (6 bases). The CDR3 length is 16 residues. Germline lookup yields CDR1 LNHNV and CDR2 YYDKDF (reference sequence). V dropped 0 bases and J dropped 5 bases, with 17 bases sitting between them. The DNA for the CDR3 is TGTGCCACCAGCAGAGATGGGCTAGCGCCCGTGAACGAGCAGTACTTC. It is translated as CATSRDGLAPVNEQYF.

The rearrangement joins TRBV7-6 to TRBJ2-3; D unresolved. This CDR3 has 14 amino acids. The V gene's germline CDR1 is SGHVS and CDR2 FNYEAQ. With 4 bases removed from V and 0 bases from J, the gap between germline ends came to 8 bases. DNA of the CDR3: TGTGCCAGCAGCTCGAGCGTAAGCACAGATACGCAGTATTTT. Protein sequence: CASSSSVSTDTQYF. Together with reference TRBV7-6 and TRBJ2-3, the CDR3 gives the full variable domain: GAGVSQSPRYKVTKRGQDVALRCDPISGHVSLYWYRQALGQGPEFLTYFNYEAQQDKSGLPNDRFSAERPEGSISTLTIQRTEQRDSAMYRCASSSSVSTDTQYFGPGTRLTVL.

The chain couples TRBV4-1 to TRBJ2-2, with D possibly being TRBD2 (5 bases). Between the trimmed V and J ends, which lost 5 bases and 6 bases, there was a span of 13 bases. The germline gives CDR1 MGHRA, CDR2 YSYEKL. This CDR3 contains 14 residues. The CDR3 DNA sequence: TGCGCCAGCAGCGGAGTTTCGGGGTCCGGGGAGCTGTTTTTT. This translates into CASSGVSGSGELFF.

This sequence joins TRBV6-1 and TRBJ1-4; the match to TRBD1 covers 7 bases. Germline assignment: CDR1 MNHNS and CDR2 SASEGT. Losses at the gene ends were 2 bases for V and 5 bases for J; bases not matched to a gene: 2. The CDR3 runs 14 residues. The CDR3 DNA reads as TGTGCCAGCAGTGAACAAGGGGGCAATGAAAAACTGTTTTTT. This gives the protein CASSEQGGNEKLFF.

The rearrangement joins TRBV28 to TRBJ1-1; D unresolved. The length of the CDR3 is 14 residues. Trimming shortened V by 6 bases and J by 4 bases, and 15 bases separated the two germline ends. The germline gives CDR1 MDHEN, CDR2 SYDVKM. The CDR3, as DNA: TGTGCCAGCAGCCCAGCAAATCGGGGCACTGAAGCTTTCTTT. It is translated as CASSPANRGTEAFF. The full variable domain, rest sourced from reference TRBV28 and TRBJ1-1, is DVKVTQSSRYLVKRTGEKVFLECVQDMDHENMFWYRQDPGLGLRLIYFSYDVKMKEKGDIPEGYSVSREKKERFSLILESASTNQTSMYLCASSPANRGTEAFFGQGTRLTVV.

The V gene is TRBV7-2, the J gene TRBJ1-3; D is possibly TRBD1 (5 bases). This CDR3 comprises 14 residues. Germline loops: CDR1 SGHTA, CDR2 FQGNSA. The V and J ends lost 6 bases and 0 bases respectively, with 9 bases between them. The CDR3 sequence: CASSQTVSGNTIYF. DNA of the CDR3: TGTGCCAGCAGTCAGACAGTCTCTGGAAACACCATATATTTT.

The V and J genes are TRBV6-1 and TRBJ2-1; 12 bases fit TRBD2. CDR1 MNHNS and CDR2 SASEGT come from the germline V gene. Trimming at V came to 4 bases and at J to 8 bases, leaving 9 bases not matched to a gene. CDR3 length: 16 residues. CDR3 loop: CASSGPSGRARDEQFF. DNA of the CDR3: TGTGCCAGCAGTGGGCCTAGCGGGAGGGCCCGCGATGAGCAGTTCTTC.

The chain carries TRBV29-1 and TRBJ2-2; 14 nucleotides align to TRBD2. The CDR3 runs 14 residues. CDR1 and CDR2 from the germline V gene are SQVTM and ANQGSEA. Unmatched junction bases numbered 0, after V lost 4 bases and J lost 5 bases. CDR3 in DNA: TGCAGCGTTGGGACTAGCGGGGGGACCGGGGAGCTGTTTTTT. It specifies CSVGTSGGTGELFF.

This clone is a singleton in its sample. This chain uses TRBV6-1 with TRBJ2-2, with D possibly being TRBD1 (6 bases). The CDR3 loop spans 15 amino acids. The V end was cut by 2 bases, the J end by 4 bases, with 11 bases between. Germline assignment: CDR1 MNHNS and CDR2 SASEGT. Here the CDR3 reads CASSERGGFTGELFF. CDR3 DNA: TGTGCCAGCAGTGAAAGAGGGGGTTTCACCGGGGAGCTGTTTTTT.

The chain carries TRBV2 and TRBJ1-2; TRBD1 matches 9 bases. CDR1 and CDR2 from the germline V gene are SNHLY and FYNNEI. Unmatched junction bases numbered 7, after V lost 7 bases and J lost 4 bases. The CDR3 covers 14 residues. The CDR3 DNA sequence: TGTGCCAGCACCCGACAGGGGGGTATCTATGGCTACACCTTC. This sequence encodes CASTRQGGIYGYTF.

The chain is built from TRBV5-6 and TRBJ2-7; 8 nucleotides agree with TRBD1. The CDR3 is 14 residues long. In germline, CDR1 is SGHDT, CDR2 YYEEEE. With V trimmed by 4 bases and J by 2 bases, 5 bases remained unmatched. The CDR3 loop is CASSATGVPYEQYF. The CDR3 bases are TGTGCCAGCAGCGCGACAGGGGTCCCCTACGAGCAGTACTTC.

This chain joins TRBV6-6 and TRBJ2-5, with TRBD1 matching over 8 bases. V dropped 6 bases and J dropped 3; count of bases not matched to a gene: 6. Looked up from germline, CDR1 is MNHNY and CDR2 is SVGAGI (reference sequence). CDR3 length: 14 amino acids. The CDR3 coding sequence is TGTGCCAGCAGCCCGAGACAGGGGAAAGAGACCCAGTACTTC. This codes for CASSPRQGKETQYF.

The chain joins TRBV14 to TRBJ1-1; 8 bases fit TRBD1. With 1 base clipped from V and 11 bases from J, the junction kept 9 bases outside the gene matches. The CDR3 runs 14 residues. Germline values: CDR1 SGHDN, CDR2 FVKESK. The CDR3 spells CASSQGTGFPEAFF. CDR3 coding DNA: TGTGCCAGCAGCCAAGGGACAGGGTTTCCGGAGGCTTTCTTT.

The rearrangement links TRBV5-6 to TRBJ1-2; D unresolved. Germline-derived CDR1 and CDR2 are SGHDT and YYEEEE. V lost 3 bases, J lost 4 bases, and 13 bases lay in between. CDR3 size: 14 residues. The CDR3 region has the DNA TGTGCCAGCAGCTATGGGGAGGGCGGCTATGGCTACACCTTC. This sequence encodes CASSYGEGGYGYTF.

The CDR3 loop reads CASSTGLAASSYNEQFF. In DNA form, the CDR3 reads TGTGCCAGCAGCACTGGACTAGCGGCAAGCTCCTACAATGAGCAGTTCTTC. V gene TRBV5-6 combines with J gene TRBJ2-1, with 10 nucleotides matching TRBD2. CDR1 is SGHDT and CDR2 is YYEEEE in the germline V gene. With V trimmed by 4 bases and J by 0 bases, 7 bases remained unmatched. The CDR3 consists of 17 residues. Using reference TRBV5-6 and TRBJ2-1 for the parts outside the CDR3, the full variable domain is DAGVTQSPTHLIKTRGQQVTLRCSPKSGHDTVSWYQQALGQGPQFIFQYYEEEERQRGNFPDRFSGHQFPNYSSELNVNALLLGDSALYLCASSTGLAASSYNEQFFGPGTRLTVL.

This chain links TRBV28 with TRBJ1-2; 9 bases match TRBD1. V dropped 1 base and J dropped 4; count of bases not matched to a gene: 10. The CDR3 is 17 residues long. Germline-derived CDR1 and CDR2 are MDHEN and SYDVKM. The CDR3 sequence: CASSLFQWTGDRYGYTF. The CDR3 coding sequence is TGTGCCAGCAGTTTATTCCAATGGACAGGGGACCGCTATGGCTACACCTTC.

This chain links TRBV11-2 with TRBJ2-2; D call uncertain. Germline lookup yields CDR1 SGHAT and CDR2 FQNNGV. V was trimmed by 0 bases and J by 7 bases, leaving 9 bases between them. The CDR3 length is 14 residues. The CDR3 sequence: CASSLDVSVGELFF. In nucleotides, the CDR3 is TGTGCCAGCAGCTTAGATGTCAGCGTCGGGGAGCTGTTTTTT.